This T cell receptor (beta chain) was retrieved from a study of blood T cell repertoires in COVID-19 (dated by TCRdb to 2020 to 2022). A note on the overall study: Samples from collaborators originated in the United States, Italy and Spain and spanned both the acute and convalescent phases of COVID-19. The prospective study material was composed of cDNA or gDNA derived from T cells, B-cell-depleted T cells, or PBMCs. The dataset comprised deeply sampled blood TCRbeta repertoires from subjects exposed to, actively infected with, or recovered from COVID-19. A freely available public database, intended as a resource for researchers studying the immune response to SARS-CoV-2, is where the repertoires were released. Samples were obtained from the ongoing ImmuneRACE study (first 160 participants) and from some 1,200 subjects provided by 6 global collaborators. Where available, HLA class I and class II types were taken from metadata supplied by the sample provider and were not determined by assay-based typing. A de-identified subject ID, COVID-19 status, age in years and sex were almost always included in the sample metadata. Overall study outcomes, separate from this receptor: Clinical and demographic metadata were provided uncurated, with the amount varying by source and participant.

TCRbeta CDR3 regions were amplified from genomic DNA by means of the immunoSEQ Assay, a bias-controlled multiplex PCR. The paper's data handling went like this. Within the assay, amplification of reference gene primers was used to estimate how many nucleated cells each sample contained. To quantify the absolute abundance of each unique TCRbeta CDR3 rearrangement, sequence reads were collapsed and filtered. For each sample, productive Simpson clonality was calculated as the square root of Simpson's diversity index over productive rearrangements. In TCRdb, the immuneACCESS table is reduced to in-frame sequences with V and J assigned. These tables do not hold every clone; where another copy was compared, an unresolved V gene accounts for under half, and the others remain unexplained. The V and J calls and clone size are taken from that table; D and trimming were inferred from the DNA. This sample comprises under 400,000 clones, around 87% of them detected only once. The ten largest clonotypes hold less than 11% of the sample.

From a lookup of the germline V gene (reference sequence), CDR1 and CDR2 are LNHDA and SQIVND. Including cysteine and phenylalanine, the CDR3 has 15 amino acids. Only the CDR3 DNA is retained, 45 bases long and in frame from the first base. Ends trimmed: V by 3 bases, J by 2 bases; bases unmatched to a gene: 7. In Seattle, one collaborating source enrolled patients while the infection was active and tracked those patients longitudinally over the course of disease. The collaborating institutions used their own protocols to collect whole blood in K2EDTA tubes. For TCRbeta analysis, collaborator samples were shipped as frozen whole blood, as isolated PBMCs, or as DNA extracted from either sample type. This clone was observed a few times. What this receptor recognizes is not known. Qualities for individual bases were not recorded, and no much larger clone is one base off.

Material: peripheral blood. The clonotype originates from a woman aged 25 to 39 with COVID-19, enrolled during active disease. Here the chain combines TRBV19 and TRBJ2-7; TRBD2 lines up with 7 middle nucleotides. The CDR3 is CASSILAGRAYEQYF. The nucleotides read TGTGCCAGTAGTATTCTGGCAGGGAGGGCCTACGAGCAGTACTTC.